The present entry profiles one T cell receptor beta chain with its context. The data belong to a study of T cell responses to AZD1222 COVID-19 vaccine. Turning to the study itself: Second-dose timings of about 4 or about 12 weeks were pooled.

The germline V gene encodes CDR1 SSHAT and CDR2 FNYEAQ (reference sequence). This CDR3 has 13 amino acids. V was shortened by 4 bases and J by 1 base, with 7 bases between the two germline ends. This table comes from immunoSEQ multiplex PCR, and its TCRdb copy is limited to in-frame clones, with some not included. The top ten clones hold just over 3% of a sample with about 140,000 clones, under 95% of them seen once. The chain recombines TRBV7-7 with TRBJ1-1; no clear D. The sample was peripheral blood, taken on day 0 of AZD1222 vaccination. This clonotype was obtained from an adult in good health. CDR3: CASSSKENTEAFF. The CDR3 nucleotides read TGTGCCAGCAGCTCCAAAGAGAACACTGAAGCTTTCTTT.